This entry is about one T cell receptor beta chain. Its antigen is unidentified. Germline assignment: CDR1 LGHNA and CDR2 YSLEER. The CDR3 sequence is 15 residues long. UMI-labeled 5' RACE yielded the TRB cDNA libraries. TCRdb reprocessed the 5' RACE reads, keeping one entry per CDR3 protein, no DNA. The sample shows roughly 100,000 distinct CDR3 sequences, and more than 0.3% sits with its ten largest clones. These data originate in a study of CXCR3-negative and CXCR3-positive naive CD8 T cells. Study observations and caveats: Against CXCR3-negative naive cells, CXCR3-positive naive cells showed more hydrophobic TRB CDR3s. Whereas both naive subsets had comparably high diversity, memory CD8+ cells had much lower diversity.

Every individual CD8+ T cell subset underwent sorting in triplicate at more than 250,000 cells apiece. The TCR sequence derives from a human donor in good health. Some clones in this sample may be carry-over from other donors' samples. The rearrangement joins TRBV4-3 to TRBJ1-1; TCRdb reports TRBD1, a call that lacks DNA to check it against. Sequenced input: naive CXCR3+ CD8+ T cells from blood. Subset in this sample: CD45RO-CCR7+CD27+CD95- naive CD8+ T cells expressing CXCR3 (TNR3+). This chain's CDR3 is CASSPTRSPIAGAFF.